The entry that follows covers one T cell receptor beta chain sequence. Antigen specificity is unknown. For the second PCR, which ran for roughly 6 to 11 cycles, a sample-barcoded 5' primer and a J-beta primer mix were used. Every cDNA molecule carried a tag from a template-switch adaptor bearing 12 random nucleotides. TCRdb redid the calling of the 5' RACE reads with MiXCR, one entry per CDR3 protein. The data contain roughly 1.7 million distinct CDR3 sequences, roughly a third of them singletons. The germline V and J ends were trimmed by 3 bases and 2 bases, with 24 bases remaining between them. The CDR3 covers 19 residues. The V gene's germline CDR1 is MNHEY and CDR2 SMNVEV (reference sequence). The sample comes from a study of blood T cells in healthy people across ages. General study results and limits: As age increased, TCR beta diversity per million T cells fell in a roughly linear fashion.

This TCR derives from a woman aged 30 to 39 in good health. The gene calls are TRBV27 and TRBJ2-3, with D perhaps matching TRBD2 (6 bases). The sequencing sample was made of blood. This CDR3 reads CASSFGGPGRGAVTDTQYF. CDR3 bases: TGTGCCAGCAGTTTTGGAGGGCCGGGGAGAGGGGCCGTCACAGATACGCAGTATTTT.